This entry concerns a single TCR beta chain. The data derive from a study of blood T cell repertoires in COVID-19. Study details: Italy, Spain and the United States were the sources of the convalescent and acute COVID-19 samples. In each case, the material was cDNA or gDNA derived from T cells, B-cell-depleted T cells, or PBMCs.

Original analysis: Quantification of nucleated cells was approximated via reference gene primer amplification. Some clones are missing from TCRdb's copy, which holds only in-frame ones; the method was immunoSEQ multiplex PCR. V and J calls plus clone size are reproduced from that table; the DNA served to infer D and trimming. Of 200,000 to 250,000 clones in the sample, about 88% were seen once. The clonotype was recovered from a middle-aged woman with acute or convalescent COVID-19. Sequencing was performed on peripheral blood.

The CDR3 nucleotides are TGTGCCAGTAGTACAGGGCTCCCGAACACTGAAGCTTTCTTT. Translation: CASSTGLPNTEAFF. The chain has TRBV19 and TRBJ1-1; D may be TRBD1 (5 bases). Germline CDR1 reads LNHDA; CDR2 reads SQIVND (reference sequence). The CDR3 is 14 amino acids. Trimming took 4 bases from V and 1 from J, leaving 10 bases between them.